The sequence of this T cell receptor (beta chain) was determined in a study of CXCR3-negative and CXCR3-positive naive CD8 T cells. Study-wide background: Roughly 1.5 +/- 0.3 million TRB reads came from each library, giving about 150 million in total. Findings and caveats of the study: Cryopreservation partially lowered CXCR3 expression, so most assays used fresh PBMCs. Memory CD8+ cells had much lower diversity, and both naive subsets had comparably high diversity. Memory, not naive, CXCR3-negative and CXCR3-positive cells differed in TRBV-TRBJ usage.

Through 5' RACE with UMI labels, the TRB cDNA libraries were prepared. TCRdb re-called the 5' RACE reads; every CDR3 protein appears as one record, without DNA. The sample shows approximately 52,000 distinct CDR3 sequences, and approximately 22% sits with its ten largest clones. About this clonotype: Its antigen is unidentified.

The CDR3 contains 14 residues. Germline V gene lookup returns CDR1 SGHRS and CDR2 YFSETQ. This TCR was sampled from a human donor in good health. Some clones in this sample may be carry-over from other donors' samples. The chain joins TRBV5-1 to TRBJ1-4; TCRdb gives TRBD1 as the D gene, but with no DNA this cannot be confirmed. The sample comprised memory CD8+ T cells from blood. This chain's CDR3 is CASSEGTENEKLFF.